This TCR beta chain was recorded in a study of cytomegalovirus exposure and HLA in healthy donors. Study observations and caveats: Association with HLA alleles at 0.05 false discovery rate was found for 15,000 or so TCR beta sequences in a later analysis. Generally TCR sequences proved uncommon, though certain public TCRs appeared in numerous donors.

The PCR had 60 Vbeta and 13 Jbeta primers. Clones were read by immunoSEQ multiplex PCR, and TCRdb kept only the in-frame ones, dropping some. The sample consists of about 210,000 clones, about nine tenths of them appearing once. Remarks on this clone: What it binds is unknown.

Between the trimmed V and J ends, which lost 8 bases and 5 bases, there was a span of 18 bases. This CDR3 is built from 14 residues. CDR1 and CDR2 (germline): SEHNR, FQNEAQ (reference sequence). The donors (healthy individuals) were bone marrow donors. Material for sequencing was PBMCs. The receptor was derived from a boy aged 2 to 9 in good health and CMV-seronegative. The chain carries TRBV7-9 and TRBJ2-5; possible D gene TRBD2, 7 bases. The CDR3 region is CASLPNGGRETQYF. The CDR3 DNA follows: TGTGCCAGCCTCCCCAACGGGGGGCGGGAGACCCAGTACTTC.